Listed here are 5 T cell receptor beta chains from one sample, sequenced in a study of blood T cell repertoires in COVID-19. The data were produced by immunoSEQ multiplex PCR, yet TCRdb's version contains in-frame clones alone and is incomplete. Here the sample spans 200,000 or so clones, 80% to 85% being singletons. The sequencing input was PBMCs or T cells enriched from blood (not recorded which). The receptors here all came from a man aged 35-49 years who had recovered from COVID-19.

The gene calls are TRBV4-1 and TRBJ1-5; D is ambiguous. The CDR3 sequence is 15 residues long. Trimming stripped 1 base from V and 1 base from J, with 8 bases between. Germline V lookup: CDR1 MGHRA, CDR2 YSYEKL. The CDR3 loop reads CASSQAQRSNQPQHF. The CDR3 DNA reads as TGCGCCAGCAGCCAAGCCCAACGGAGCAATCAGCCCCAGCATTTT.

The chain couples TRBV9 to TRBJ2-2; the match to TRBD1 covers 9 bases. Germline-derived CDR1 and CDR2 are SGDLS and YYNGEE. With 9 bases clipped from V and 3 bases from J, the junction kept 6 bases outside the gene matches. The CDR3 consists of 14 residues. Here the CDR3 reads CATGDREYTGELFF. CDR3 in DNA: TGTGCCACGGGGGACAGGGAGTACACCGGGGAGCTGTTTTTT.

The chain combines TRBV2 with TRBJ2-3; 10 positions agree with TRBD2. Germline CDR1 is SNHLY and CDR2 is FYNNEI. V lost 5 bases, J lost 4 bases, and 6 bases stayed unmatched. The CDR3 consists of 15 residues. In DNA form, the CDR3 reads TGTGCCAGCAGTCAGTTAGCGGGGGGCGCAGATACGCAGTATTTT. The encoded protein is CASSQLAGGADTQYF.

The chain combines TRBV3-1 (or the pseudogene TRBV3-2) with TRBJ1-5; unclear D gene. The CDR3 has 13 residues. In germline, CDR1 is LGHDT, CDR2 YNNKEL (reference sequence). The V and J ends lost 4 bases and 4 bases respectively, with 8 bases between them. The CDR3 protein is CASSPRPNQPQHF. CDR3 bases: TGTGCCAGCAGCCCCCGTCCGAATCAGCCCCAGCATTTT.

The CDR3 protein is CASSYRQGRGNQPQHF. DNA of the CDR3: TGTGCCAGCAGTTACCGACAGGGACGAGGCAATCAGCCCCAGCATTTT. The chain joins TRBV6-6 to TRBJ1-5; TRBD1 matches at 7 bases. Germline V lookup: CDR1 MNHNY, CDR2 SVGAGI (reference sequence). The CDR3 length is 16 residues. J was trimmed by 2 bases and V by 2 bases; bases with no gene match: 6.